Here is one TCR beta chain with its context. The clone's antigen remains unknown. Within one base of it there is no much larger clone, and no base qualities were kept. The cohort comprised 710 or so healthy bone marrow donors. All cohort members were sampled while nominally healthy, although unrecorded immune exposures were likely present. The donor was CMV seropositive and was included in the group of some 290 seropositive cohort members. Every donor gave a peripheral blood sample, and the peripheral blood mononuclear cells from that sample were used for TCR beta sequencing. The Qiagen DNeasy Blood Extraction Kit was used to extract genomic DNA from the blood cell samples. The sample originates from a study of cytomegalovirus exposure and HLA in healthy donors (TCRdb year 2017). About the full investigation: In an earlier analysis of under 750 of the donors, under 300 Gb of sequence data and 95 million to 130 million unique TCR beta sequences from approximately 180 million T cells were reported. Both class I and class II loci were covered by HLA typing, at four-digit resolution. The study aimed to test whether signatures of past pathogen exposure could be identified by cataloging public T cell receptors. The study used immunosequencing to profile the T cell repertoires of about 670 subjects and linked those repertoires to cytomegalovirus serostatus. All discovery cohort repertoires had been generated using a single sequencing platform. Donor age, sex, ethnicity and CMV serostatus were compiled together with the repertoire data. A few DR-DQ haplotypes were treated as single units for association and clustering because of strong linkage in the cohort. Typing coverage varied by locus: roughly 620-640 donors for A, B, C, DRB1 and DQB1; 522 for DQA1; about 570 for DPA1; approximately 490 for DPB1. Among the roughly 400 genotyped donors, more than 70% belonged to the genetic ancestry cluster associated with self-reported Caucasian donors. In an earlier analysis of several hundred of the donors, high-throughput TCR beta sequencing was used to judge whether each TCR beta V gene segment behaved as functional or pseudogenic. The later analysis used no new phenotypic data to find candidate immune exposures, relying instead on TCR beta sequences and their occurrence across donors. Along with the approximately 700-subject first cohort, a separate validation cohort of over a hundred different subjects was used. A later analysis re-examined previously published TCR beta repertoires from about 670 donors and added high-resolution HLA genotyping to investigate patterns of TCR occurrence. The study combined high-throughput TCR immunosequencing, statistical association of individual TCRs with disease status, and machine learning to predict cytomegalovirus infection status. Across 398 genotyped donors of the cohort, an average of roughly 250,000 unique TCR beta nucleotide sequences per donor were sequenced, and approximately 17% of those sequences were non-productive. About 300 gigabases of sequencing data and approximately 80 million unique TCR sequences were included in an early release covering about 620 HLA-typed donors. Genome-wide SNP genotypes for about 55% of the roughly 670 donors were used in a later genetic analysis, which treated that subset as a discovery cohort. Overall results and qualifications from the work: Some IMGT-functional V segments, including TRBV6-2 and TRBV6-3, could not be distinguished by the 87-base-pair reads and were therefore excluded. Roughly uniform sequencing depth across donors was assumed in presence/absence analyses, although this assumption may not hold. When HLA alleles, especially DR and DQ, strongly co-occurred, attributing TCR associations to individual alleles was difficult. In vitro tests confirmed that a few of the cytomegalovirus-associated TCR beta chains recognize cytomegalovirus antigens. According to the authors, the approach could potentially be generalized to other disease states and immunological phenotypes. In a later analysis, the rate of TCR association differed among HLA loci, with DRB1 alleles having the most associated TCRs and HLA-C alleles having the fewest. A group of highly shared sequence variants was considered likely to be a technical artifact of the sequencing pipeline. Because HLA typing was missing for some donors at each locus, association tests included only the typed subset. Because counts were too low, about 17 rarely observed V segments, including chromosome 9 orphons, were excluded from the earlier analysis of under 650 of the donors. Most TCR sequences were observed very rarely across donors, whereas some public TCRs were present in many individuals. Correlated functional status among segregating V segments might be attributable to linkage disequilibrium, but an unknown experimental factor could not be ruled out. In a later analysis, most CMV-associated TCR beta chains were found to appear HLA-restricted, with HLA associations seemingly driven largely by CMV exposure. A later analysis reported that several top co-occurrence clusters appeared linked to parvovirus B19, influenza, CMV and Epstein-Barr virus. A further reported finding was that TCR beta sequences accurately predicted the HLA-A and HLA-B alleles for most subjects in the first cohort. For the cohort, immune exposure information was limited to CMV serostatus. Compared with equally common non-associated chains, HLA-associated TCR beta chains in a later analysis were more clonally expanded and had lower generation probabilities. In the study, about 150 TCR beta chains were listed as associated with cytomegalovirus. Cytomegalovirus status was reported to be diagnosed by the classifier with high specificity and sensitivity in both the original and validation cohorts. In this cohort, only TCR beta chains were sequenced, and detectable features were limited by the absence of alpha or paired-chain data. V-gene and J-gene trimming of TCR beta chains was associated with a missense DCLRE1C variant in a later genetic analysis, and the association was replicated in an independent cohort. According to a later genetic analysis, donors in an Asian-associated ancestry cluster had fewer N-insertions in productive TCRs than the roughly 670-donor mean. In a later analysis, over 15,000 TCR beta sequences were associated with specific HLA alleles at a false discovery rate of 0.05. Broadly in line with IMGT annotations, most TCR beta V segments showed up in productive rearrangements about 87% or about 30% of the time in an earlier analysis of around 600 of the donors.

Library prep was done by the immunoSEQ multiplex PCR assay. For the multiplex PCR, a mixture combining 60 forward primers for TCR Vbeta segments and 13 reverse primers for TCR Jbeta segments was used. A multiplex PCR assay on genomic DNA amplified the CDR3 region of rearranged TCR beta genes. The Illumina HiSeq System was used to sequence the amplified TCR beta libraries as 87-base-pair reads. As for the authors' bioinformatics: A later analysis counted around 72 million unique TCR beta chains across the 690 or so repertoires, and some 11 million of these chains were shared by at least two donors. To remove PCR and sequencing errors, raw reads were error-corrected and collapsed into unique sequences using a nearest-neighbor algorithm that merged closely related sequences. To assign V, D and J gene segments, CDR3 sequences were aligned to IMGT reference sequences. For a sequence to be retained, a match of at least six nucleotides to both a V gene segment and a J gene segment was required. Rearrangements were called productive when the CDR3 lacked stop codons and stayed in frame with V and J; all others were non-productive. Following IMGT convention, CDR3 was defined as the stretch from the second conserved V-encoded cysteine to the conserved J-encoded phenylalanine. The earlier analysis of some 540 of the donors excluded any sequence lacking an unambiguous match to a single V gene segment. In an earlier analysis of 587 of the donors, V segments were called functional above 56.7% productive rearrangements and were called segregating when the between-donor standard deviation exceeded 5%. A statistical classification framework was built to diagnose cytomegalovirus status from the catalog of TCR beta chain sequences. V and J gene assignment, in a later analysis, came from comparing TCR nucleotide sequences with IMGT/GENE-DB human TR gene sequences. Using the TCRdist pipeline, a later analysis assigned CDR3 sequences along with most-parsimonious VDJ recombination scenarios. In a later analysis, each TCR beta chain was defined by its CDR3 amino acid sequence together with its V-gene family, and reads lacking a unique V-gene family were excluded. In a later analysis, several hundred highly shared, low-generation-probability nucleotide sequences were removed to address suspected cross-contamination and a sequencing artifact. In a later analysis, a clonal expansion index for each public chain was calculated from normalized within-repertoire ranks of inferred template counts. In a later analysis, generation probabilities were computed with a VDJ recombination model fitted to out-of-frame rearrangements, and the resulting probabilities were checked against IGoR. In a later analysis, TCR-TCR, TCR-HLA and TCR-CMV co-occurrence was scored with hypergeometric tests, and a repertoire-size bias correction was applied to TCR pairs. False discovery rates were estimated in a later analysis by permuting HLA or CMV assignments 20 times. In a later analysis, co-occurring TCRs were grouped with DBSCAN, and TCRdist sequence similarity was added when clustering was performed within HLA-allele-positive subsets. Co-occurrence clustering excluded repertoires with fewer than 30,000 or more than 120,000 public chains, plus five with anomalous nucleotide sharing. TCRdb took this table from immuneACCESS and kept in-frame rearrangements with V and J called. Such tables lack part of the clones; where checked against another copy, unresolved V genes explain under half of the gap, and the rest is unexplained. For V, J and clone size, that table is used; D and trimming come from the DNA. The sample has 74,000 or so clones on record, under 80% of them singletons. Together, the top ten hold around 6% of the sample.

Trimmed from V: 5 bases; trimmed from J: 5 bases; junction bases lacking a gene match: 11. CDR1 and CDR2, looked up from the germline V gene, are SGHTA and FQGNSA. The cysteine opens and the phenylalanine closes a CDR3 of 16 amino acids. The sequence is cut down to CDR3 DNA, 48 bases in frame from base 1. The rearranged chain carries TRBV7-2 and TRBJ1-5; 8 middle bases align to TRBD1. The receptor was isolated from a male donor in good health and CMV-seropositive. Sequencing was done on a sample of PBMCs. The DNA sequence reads TGTGCCAGCAGCAAAGTGACAGGGGACCGCGATCAGCCCCAGCATTTT. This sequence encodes CASSKVTGDRDQPQHF.